The sequence of this T cell receptor beta chain was determined in a study of tumor-infiltrating lymphocytes in oesophageal squamous cell carcinoma. One entry per CDR3 protein results from TCRdb running MiXCR on the PCR reads. This table holds about 21,000 distinct CDR3 sequences, approximately 38% found once. Germline CDR1 and CDR2: SGHDT and YYEEEE. The CDR3 is made up of 13 amino acids. Trimming left V 2 bases short and J 1 base short, with 5 bases between. V and J are TRBV5-6 and TRBJ2-3; D is undetermined. Sequencing used esophageal tumor tissue. The clonotype comes from a male donor with esophageal squamous cell carcinoma. The DNA for the CDR3 is TGTGCCAGCAGCTTCCGGGGCACAGATACGCAGTATTTT. Its protein is CASSFRGTDTQYF. The full variable domain, with the rest looked up from reference TRBV5-6 and TRBJ2-3, is DAGVTQSPTHLIKTRGQQVTLRCSPKSGHDTVSWYQQALGQGPQFIFQYYEEEERQRGNFPDRFSGHQFPNYSSELNVNALLLGDSALYLCASSFRGTDTQYFGPGTRLTVL.